Sequencing of this TCR beta chain was carried out in a study of blood T cell repertoires in COVID-19. Germline-derived CDR1 and CDR2 are LNHDA and SQIVND (reference sequence). The V gene end was trimmed by 7 bases and the J gene end by 2 bases; junction bases not matched to a gene: 10. This CDR3 has 15 residues. The table came from immunoSEQ multiplex PCR; TCRdb's copy has only in-frame clones and leaves some out. This repertoire shows 120,000 to 150,000 clones, 88% found once; its top ten account for 10%. Material for sequencing was peripheral blood. This TCR derives from a man between 50 and 59 years old with active or convalescent COVID-19. The chain employs TRBV19 and TRBJ2-5; the match to TRBD1 covers 7 bases. The CDR3 DNA follows: TGTGCCAGTACCAGACAGGGCGGACTTCAAGAGACCCAGTACTTC. It is translated as CASTRQGGLQETQYF.